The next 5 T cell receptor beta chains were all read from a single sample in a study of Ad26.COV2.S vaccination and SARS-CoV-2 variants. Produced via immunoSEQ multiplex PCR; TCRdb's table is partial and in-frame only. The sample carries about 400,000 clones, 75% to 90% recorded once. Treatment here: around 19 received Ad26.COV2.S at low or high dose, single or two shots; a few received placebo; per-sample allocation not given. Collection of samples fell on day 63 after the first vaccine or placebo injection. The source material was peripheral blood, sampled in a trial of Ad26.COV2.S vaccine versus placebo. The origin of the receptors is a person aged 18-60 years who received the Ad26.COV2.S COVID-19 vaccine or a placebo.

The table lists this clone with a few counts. As DNA, the CDR3 is TGTGCCAGCAGCTCCACTCTTAGCACAGATACGCAGTATTTT. Translated, it gives CASSSTLSTDTQYF. The V call is TRBV5-6, the J call TRBJ2-3; D is unresolved. The CDR3 covers 14 residues. The germline CDR1 and CDR2 sequences are SGHDT and YYEEEE. The V end lost 3 bases, the J end lost 0 bases, and 8 bases lay between the germline ends.

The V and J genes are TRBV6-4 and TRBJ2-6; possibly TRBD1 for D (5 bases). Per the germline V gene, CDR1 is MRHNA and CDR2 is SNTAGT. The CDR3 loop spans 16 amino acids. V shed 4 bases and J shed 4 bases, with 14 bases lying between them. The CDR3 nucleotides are TGTGCCAGCAGTGGACTCCAGGGATCAGGGGCCAACGTCCTGACTTTC. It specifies CASSGLQGSGANVLTF.

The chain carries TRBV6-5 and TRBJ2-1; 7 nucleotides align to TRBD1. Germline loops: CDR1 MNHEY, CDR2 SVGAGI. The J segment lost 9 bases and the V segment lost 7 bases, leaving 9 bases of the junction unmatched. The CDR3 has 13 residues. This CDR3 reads CASTWDRSIEQFF. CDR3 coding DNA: TGTGCCAGCACTTGGGACAGATCAATTGAGCAGTTCTTC.

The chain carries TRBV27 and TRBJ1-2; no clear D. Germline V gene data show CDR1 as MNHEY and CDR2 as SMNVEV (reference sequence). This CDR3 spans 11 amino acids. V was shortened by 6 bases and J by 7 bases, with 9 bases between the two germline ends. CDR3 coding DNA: TGTGCCAGCAGGGGCCGGAGTGGCTACACCTTC. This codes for CASRGRSGYTF.

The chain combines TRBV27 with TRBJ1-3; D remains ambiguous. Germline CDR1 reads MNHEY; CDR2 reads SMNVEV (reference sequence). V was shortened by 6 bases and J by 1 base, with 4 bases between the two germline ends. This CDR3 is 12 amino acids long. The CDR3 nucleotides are TGTGCCAGCAGGGGATCTGGAAACACCATATATTTT. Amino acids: CASRGSGNTIYF.